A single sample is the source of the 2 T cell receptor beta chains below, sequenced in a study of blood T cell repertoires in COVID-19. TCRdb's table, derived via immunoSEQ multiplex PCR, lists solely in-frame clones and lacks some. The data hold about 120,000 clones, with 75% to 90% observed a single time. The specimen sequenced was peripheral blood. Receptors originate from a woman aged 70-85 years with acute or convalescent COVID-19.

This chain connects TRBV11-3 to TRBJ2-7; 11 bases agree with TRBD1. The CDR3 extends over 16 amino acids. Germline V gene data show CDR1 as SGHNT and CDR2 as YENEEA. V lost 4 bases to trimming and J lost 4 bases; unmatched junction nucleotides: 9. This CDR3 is CASSSIGTGGLYEQYF. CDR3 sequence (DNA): TGTGCCAGCAGCTCCATCGGGACAGGGGGTTTATACGAGCAGTACTTC. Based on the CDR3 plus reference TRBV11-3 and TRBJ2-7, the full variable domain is EAGVVQSPRYKIIEKKQPVAFWCNPISGHNTLYWYLQNLGQGPELLIRYENEEAVDDSQLPKDRFSAERLKGVDSTLKIQPAELGDSAVYLCASSSIGTGGLYEQYFGPGTRLTVT.

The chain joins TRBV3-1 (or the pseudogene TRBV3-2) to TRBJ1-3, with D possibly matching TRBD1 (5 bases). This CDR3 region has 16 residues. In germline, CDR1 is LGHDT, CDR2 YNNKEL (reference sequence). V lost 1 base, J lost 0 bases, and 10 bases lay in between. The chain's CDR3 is CASSQAQGYSGNTIYF. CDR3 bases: TGTGCCAGCAGCCAAGCGCAGGGCTACTCTGGAAACACCATATATTTT.